The entry that follows covers one TCR beta chain sequence. TCR beta from blood CD8+ and CD4+ T cells was sequenced. Healthy donors constituted the controls, which were matched for age and sex. The data were taken from a study of CD8 T cells in Susac syndrome. When the RNA was reverse transcribed, random hexamers were used with an input of roughly 0.45 to 1 ug. An immunoSEQ multiplex PCR amplified TCR beta CDR3 over 54 Vbeta and 13 Jbeta. TCRdb reprocessed the immunoSEQ multiplex PCR reads via MiXCR and lists one record per CDR3 protein. Here the sample spans 100,000 or so distinct CDR3 sequences, around 90% being singletons. Sequenced: CD8+ T cells from PBMCs. The TCR was taken from a human donor in good health.

The CDR3 is CASTEIPGHRNTGELFF. The CDR3 DNA reads TGTGCCAGCACCGAGATACCGGGACACAGGAACACCGGGGAGCTGTTTTTT. This chain uses TRBV5-5 with TRBJ2-2; D is possibly TRBD1 (6 bases). Germline loops: CDR1 SGHKS, CDR2 YYEKEE (reference sequence). The CDR3 spans 17 residues. The germline V and J ends were trimmed by 6 bases and 1 base, with 19 bases remaining between them.